Following are 5 T cell receptor beta chains from one sample sequenced in a study of neoadjuvant nivolumab and ipilimumab in lung cancer. TCRdb keeps only in-frame clones here, not all; method: immunoSEQ multiplex PCR. The sample includes around 4,500 clones, roughly 80% of them seen just once. The material sequenced was tumor tissue, taken after neoadjuvant nivolumab, alone or with ipilimumab, at or shortly before surgery. The receptors shown here come from an adult with non-small cell lung cancer.

The genes are TRBV10-3 and TRBJ2-4; 7 bases fit TRBD1. V shed 3 bases, J shed 1 base, and the junction held 9 bases outside the gene matches. CDR1 and CDR2 from the germline V gene are ENHRY and SYGVKD. The CDR3 is 17 amino acids. The CDR3 bases are TGTGCCATCAGTGACAATGAGGGGGCTCTGGCCAAAAACATTCAGTACTTC. Translated, it gives CAISDNEGALAKNIQYF.

The V gene is TRBV5-4, the J gene TRBJ2-3, with 7 positions matching TRBD1. Losses at the gene ends were 4 bases for V and 3 bases for J; bases not matched to a gene: 8. This CDR3 spans 15 amino acids. CDR1 SGHNT and CDR2 YYREEE come from the germline V gene (reference sequence). CDR3 sequence (DNA): TGTGCCAGCAGCCCGGACCTACAGGGGACAGATACGCAGTATTTT. It yields the protein CASSPDLQGTDTQYF.

This clone came up once. This rearrangement joins TRBV27 to TRBJ2-5, with D unresolved. The ends were cut back, 1 base at V and 4 bases at J, with 7 bases in the middle. Per germline, CDR1 MNHEY and CDR2 SMNVEV (reference sequence). This CDR3 comprises 13 residues. In DNA, the CDR3 is TGTGCCAGCAGTTTATATGCTGGAGAGACCCAGTACTTC. Translating it yields CASSLYAGETQYF.

V is TRBV4-1 and J is TRBJ2-1; D gene unclear. Germline-derived CDR1 and CDR2 are MGHRA and YSYEKL. The length of the CDR3 is 13 residues. The germline V and J ends were trimmed by 4 bases and 7 bases, with 11 bases remaining between them. This chain's CDR3 is CASSPFGRNEQFF. The CDR3 nucleotides are TGCGCCAGCAGCCCATTTGGGCGGAATGAGCAGTTCTTC.

The rearrangement links TRBV6-5 to TRBJ2-3; 14 nucleotides agree with TRBD2. The CDR3 sequence is 15 residues long. The junction had 4 bases not matched to a gene; V was cut back by 4 bases and J by 7 bases. Germline assignment: CDR1 MNHEY and CDR2 SVGAGI. CDR3 residues: CASSLGTSGGNTQYF. The CDR3 DNA reads as TGTGCCAGCAGTTTAGGGACTAGCGGGGGTAATACGCAGTATTTT.